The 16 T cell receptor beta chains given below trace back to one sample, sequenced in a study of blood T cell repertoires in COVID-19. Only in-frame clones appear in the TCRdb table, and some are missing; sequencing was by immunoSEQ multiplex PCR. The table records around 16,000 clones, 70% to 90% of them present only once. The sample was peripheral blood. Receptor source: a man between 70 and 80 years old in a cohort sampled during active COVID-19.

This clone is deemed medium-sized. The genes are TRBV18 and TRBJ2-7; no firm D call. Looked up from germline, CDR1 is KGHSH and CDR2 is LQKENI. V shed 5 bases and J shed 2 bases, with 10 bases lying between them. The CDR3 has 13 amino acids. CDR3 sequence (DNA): TGTGCCAGCTCATACTTAGCCCCCTACGAGCAGTACTTC. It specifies CASSYLAPYEQYF.

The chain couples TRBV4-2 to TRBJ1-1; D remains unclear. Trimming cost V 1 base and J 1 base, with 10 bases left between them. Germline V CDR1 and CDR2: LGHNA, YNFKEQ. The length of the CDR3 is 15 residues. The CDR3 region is CASSQVSQQNTEAFF. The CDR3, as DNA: TGTGCCAGCAGCCAAGTATCACAGCAGAACACTGAAGCTTTCTTT.

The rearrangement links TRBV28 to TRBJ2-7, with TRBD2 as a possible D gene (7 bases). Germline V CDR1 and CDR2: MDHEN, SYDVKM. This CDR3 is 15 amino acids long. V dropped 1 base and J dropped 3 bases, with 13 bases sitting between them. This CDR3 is CASSLFTGGLYEQYF. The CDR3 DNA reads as TGTGCCAGCAGTTTATTCACCGGGGGGCTCTACGAGCAGTACTTC.

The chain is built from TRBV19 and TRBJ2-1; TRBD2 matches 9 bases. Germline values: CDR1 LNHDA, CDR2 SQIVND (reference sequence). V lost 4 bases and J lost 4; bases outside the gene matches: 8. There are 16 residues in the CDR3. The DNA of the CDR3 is TGTGCCAGTAGTACCCCGACTAGCGGCTATTACAATGAGCAGTTCTTC. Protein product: CASSTPTSGYYNEQFF.

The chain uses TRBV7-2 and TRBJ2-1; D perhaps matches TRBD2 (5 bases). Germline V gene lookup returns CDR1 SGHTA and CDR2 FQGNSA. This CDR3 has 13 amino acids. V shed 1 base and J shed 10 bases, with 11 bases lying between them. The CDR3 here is CASSLEVAREQFF. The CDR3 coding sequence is TGTGCCAGCAGCTTAGAGGTAGCGAGGGAGCAGTTCTTC.

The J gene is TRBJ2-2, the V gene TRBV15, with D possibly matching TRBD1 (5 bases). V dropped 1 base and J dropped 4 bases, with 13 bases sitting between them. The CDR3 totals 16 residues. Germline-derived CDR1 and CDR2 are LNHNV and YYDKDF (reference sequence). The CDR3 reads CATSRGRVGFTGELFF. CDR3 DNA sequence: TGTGCCACCAGCAGAGGCAGGGTTGGGTTCACCGGGGAGCTGTTTTTT.

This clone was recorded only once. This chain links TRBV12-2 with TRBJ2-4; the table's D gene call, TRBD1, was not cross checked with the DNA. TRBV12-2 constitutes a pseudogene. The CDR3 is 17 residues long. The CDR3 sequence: CASRLSGTPTPKNIQYF. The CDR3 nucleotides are TGTGCAAGTCGCTTGTCCGGGACACCCACGCCCAAAAACATTCAGTACTTC.

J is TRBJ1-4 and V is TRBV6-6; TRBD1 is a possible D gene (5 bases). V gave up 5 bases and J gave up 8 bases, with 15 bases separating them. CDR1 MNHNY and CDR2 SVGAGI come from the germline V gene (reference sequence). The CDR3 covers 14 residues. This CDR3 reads CASSRSRDGEKLFF. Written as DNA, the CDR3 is TGTGCCAGCAGTAGGTCCAGGGATGGAGAAAAACTGTTTTTT.

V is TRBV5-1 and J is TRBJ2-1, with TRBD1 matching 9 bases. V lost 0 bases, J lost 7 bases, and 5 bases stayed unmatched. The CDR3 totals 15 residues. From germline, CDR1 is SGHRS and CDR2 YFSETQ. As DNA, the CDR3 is TGCGCCAGCAGCTTGGCACAGGGGGCGCTTAATGAGCAGTTCTTC. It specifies CASSLAQGALNEQFF. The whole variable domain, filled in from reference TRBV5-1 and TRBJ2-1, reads KAGVTQTPRYLIKTRGQQVTLSCSPISGHRSVSWYQQTPGQGLQFLFEYFSETQRNKGNFPGRFSGRQFSNSRSEMNVSTLELGDSALYLCASSLAQGALNEQFFGPGTRLTVL.

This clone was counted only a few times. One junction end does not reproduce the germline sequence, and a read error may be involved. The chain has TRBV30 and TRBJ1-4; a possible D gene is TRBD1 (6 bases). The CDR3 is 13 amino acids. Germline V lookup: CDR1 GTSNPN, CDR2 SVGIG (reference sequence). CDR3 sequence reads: CAGRSGGGRKLFF. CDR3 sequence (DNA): TGTGCCGGGAGGTCTGGGGGCGGTAGGAAACTGTTTTTT.

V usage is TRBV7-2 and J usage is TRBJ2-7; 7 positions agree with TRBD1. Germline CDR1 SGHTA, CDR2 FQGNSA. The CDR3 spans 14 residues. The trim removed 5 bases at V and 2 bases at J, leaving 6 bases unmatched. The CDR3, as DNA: TGTGCCAGCAGCCCGACTGGGACAGCCTACGAGCAGTACTTC. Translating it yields CASSPTGTAYEQYF. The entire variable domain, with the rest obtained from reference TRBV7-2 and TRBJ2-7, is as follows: GAGVSQSPSNKVTEKGKDVELRCDPISGHTALYWYRQSLGQGLEFLIYFQGNSAPDKSGLPSDRFSAERTGGSVSTLTIQRTQQEDSAVYLCASSPTGTAYEQYFGPGTRLTVT.

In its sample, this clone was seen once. The CDR3 is CSGGTGNEKLFF. In DNA form, the CDR3 reads TGCAGCGGGGGGACAGGGAACGAAAAACTGTTTTTT. J is TRBJ1-4 and V is TRBV29-1; 9 positions match TRBD1. Per germline, CDR1 SQVTM and CDR2 ANQGSEA. The J segment lost 8 bases and the V segment lost 7 bases, leaving 5 bases of the junction unmatched. This CDR3 comprises 12 residues. The full variable domain, rest sourced from reference TRBV29-1 and TRBJ1-4, is SAVISQKPSRDICQRGTSLTIQCQVDSQVTMMFWYRQQPGQSLTLIATANQGSEATYESGFVIDKFPISRPNLTFSTLTVSNMSPEDSSIYLCSGGTGNEKLFFGSGTQLSVL.

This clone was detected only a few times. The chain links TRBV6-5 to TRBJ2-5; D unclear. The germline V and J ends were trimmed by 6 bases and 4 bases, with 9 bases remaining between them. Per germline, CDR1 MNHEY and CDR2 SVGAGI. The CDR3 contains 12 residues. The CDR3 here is CASSVRGETQYF. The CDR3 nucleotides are TGTGCCAGCAGCGTTCGAGGAGAGACCCAGTACTTC.

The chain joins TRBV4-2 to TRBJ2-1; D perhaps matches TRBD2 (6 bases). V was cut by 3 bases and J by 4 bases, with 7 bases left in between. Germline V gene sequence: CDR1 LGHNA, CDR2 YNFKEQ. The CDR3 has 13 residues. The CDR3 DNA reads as TGTGCCAGCAGCCAGCGGGGATACAATGAGCAGTTCTTC. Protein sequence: CASSQRGYNEQFF.

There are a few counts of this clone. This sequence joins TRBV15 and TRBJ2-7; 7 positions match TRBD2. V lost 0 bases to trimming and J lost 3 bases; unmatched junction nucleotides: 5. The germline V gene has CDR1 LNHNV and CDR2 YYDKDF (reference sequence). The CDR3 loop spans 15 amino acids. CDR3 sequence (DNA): TGTGCCACCAGCAGAGATCCGGCTAGCGGCTACGAGCAGTACTTC. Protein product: CATSRDPASGYEQYF.

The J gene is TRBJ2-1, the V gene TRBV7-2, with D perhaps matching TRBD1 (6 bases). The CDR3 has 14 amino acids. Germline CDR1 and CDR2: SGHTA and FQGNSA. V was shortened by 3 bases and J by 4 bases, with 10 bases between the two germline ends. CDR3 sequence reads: CASSFGQTYNEQFF. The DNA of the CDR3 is TGTGCCAGCAGCTTTGGACAGACTTACAATGAGCAGTTCTTC.